These T cell receptor beta chains were read from a single sample in a study of blood T cells in healthy people across ages. TCRdb called the 5' RACE reads again in MiXCR, with one record for every CDR3 protein. Of some 760,000 distinct CDR3 sequences detected, roughly 25% appear once; the ten largest clones hold approximately 3.7%. The same sample was also used in a study of T cells of mothers and their children.

Sequencing was done on a sample of blood. The receptors were sampled from a boy aged 5-17 years in good health. Each CDR3 is given with its conserved first and last residue. The order of the fields is clone size, CDR3 length, D gene, V gene, J gene, CDR3 DNA, CDR3 protein. A D gene is named only where the DNA matches it firmly. Expanded clones get a size class; other rows say once, few or many, or leave the size out.

>NA|15|NA|TRBV5-5|TRBJ2-3
TGTGCCAGCAGCTTGGTCTTGTTTAGCACAGATACGCAGTATTTT
CASSLVLFSTDTQYF
>few|14|NA|TRBV6-5|TRBJ1-4
TGTGCCAGCAGTTACTTTGCAGGGAATGAAAAACTGTTTTTT
CASSYFAGNEKLFF
>few|13|NA|TRBV6-1|TRBJ2-7
TGTGCCAGCAGTGACCCCGAAGCCTACGAGCAGTACTTC
CASSDPEAYEQYF
>NA|16|TRBD2|TRBV15|TRBJ2-1
TGTGCCACCAGCAATCCAGCGGGAGGTATCTACAATGAGCAGTTCTTC
CATSNPAGGIYNEQFF
>once|17|TRBD2|TRBV5-4|TRBJ2-3
TGTGCCAGCGGCTTGGCGGTAGCGGGGAGTTATACAGATACGCAGTATTTT
CASGLAVAGSYTDTQYF
>NA|16|TRBD2|TRBV7-2|TRBJ2-5
TGTGCCAGCAGCCCCGTGAGAGCGGGAGGGGGGGAGACCCAGTACTTC
CASSPVRAGGGETQYF
>NA|13|NA|TRBV9|TRBJ1-6
TGTGCCAGCAGCCGGACAGCCAATTCACCCCTCCACTTT
CASSRTANSPLHF
>few|13|NA|TRBV5-1|TRBJ1-2
TGCGCCAGCAGGGACGGCATGTCCTATGGCTACACCTTC
CASRDGMSYGYTF
>many|13|TRBD1|TRBV13|TRBJ2-5
TGTGCCAGCAGCTTCGACAGGGCGGAGACCCAGTACTTC
CASSFDRAETQYF
>few|11|NA|TRBV30|TRBJ1-1
TGTGCCTGGACAGGGGACACTGAAGCTTTCTTT
CAWTGDTEAFF
>NA|15|NA|TRBV5-1|TRBJ2-2
TGCGCCAGCAGCAAGGGTGACGGGGACACCGGGGAGCTGTTTTTT
CASSKGDGDTGELFF
>few|14|TRBD2|TRBV11-1|TRBJ2-3
TGTGCCAGCAGCCGGACTAGCGGGAGAGATACGCAGTATTTT
CASSRTSGRDTQYF
>few|12|NA|TRBV27|TRBJ1-4
TGTGCCAGCAGTTTTGTGGGGGAAAAACTGTTTTTT
CASSFVGEKLFF
>NA|15|TRBD1|TRBV5-1|TRBJ2-7
TGCGCCAGCAGCCACGGACAGGACCCCGGGAACGAGCAGTACTTC
CASSHGQDPGNEQYF
>few|13|NA|TRBV6-5|TRBJ2-1
TGTGCCAGCAGTTACTTAGGACAAAATGAGCAGTTCTTC
CASSYLGQNEQFF
>NA|14|TRBD1|TRBV10-3|TRBJ2-7
TGTGCCTCCCAGGACAGGGGGCTAACCTACGAGCAGTACTTC
CASQDRGLTYEQYF
>few|10|NA|TRBV2|TRBJ1-1
TGTGCCAGCGTTGGGGGTACAGCTTTCTTT
CASVGGTAFF
>NA|11|NA|TRBV20-1|TRBJ1-2
TGCAGTGCGGCCGAGATCTATGGCTACACCTTC
CSAAEIYGYTF
>few|15|NA|TRBV20-1|TRBJ2-1
TGCAGTGCTAGGGGTCTATCAAACTCCTACAATGAGCAGTTCTTC
CSARGLSNSYNEQFF
>NA|13|NA|TRBV4-1|TRBJ2-7
TGCGCCAGCAGCCAAGAACCGGCCTACGAGCAGTACTTC
CASSQEPAYEQYF
>NA|12|NA|TRBV6-2/TRBV6-3|TRBJ1-1
TGTGCCAGCAGTTCTTCCCCCACTGAAGCTTTCTTT
CASSSSPTEAFF
>NA|15|NA|TRBV6-6|TRBJ2-5
TGTGCCAGCAGTCCGACAGCTACAATTTTCGGTGAGCAGTACTTC
CASSPTATIFGEQYF
>few|19|NA|TRBV10-3|TRBJ2-7
TGTGCCATCAGTGAGCCCTCACGGGGGACTGAACTCCAAGATTACGAGCAGTACTTC
CAISEPSRGTELQDYEQYF
>few|14|NA|TRBV28|TRBJ2-5
TGTGCCAGCAGTCCCGGGGACCTACAAGAGACCCAGTACTTC
CASSPGDLQETQYF
>few|14|NA|TRBV28|TRBJ2-7
TGTGCCAGCAGCTCACGGGACCTTACCTACGAGCAGTACTTC
CASSSRDLTYEQYF
>few|15|NA|TRBV24-1|TRBJ2-1
TGTGCCACCAGTGCCGGGACATCAGTCTACAATGAGCAGTTCTTC
CATSAGTSVYNEQFF
>few|14|NA|TRBV5-1|TRBJ2-3
TGCGCCAGCAGCCTAATCAGGGAATCGGATACGCAGTATTTT
CASSLIRESDTQYF
>few|13|TRBD1|TRBV6-5|TRBJ1-1
TGTGCCAGCATTGACAGGGGTGGGACTGAAGCTTTCTTT
CASIDRGGTEAFF
>NA|13|NA|TRBV29-1|TRBJ2-2
TGCAGCGTTGTCTTAGGGCCCACCGGGGAGCTGTTTTTT
CSVVLGPTGELFF
>many|13|TRBD1|TRBV7-9|TRBJ1-6
TGTGCCAGCAGCCTCGACAGGGATTCACCCCTCCACTTT
CASSLDRDSPLHF
>many|14|NA|TRBV29-1|TRBJ2-5
TGCAGCGTTGACTTCTACAGCTCCCAAGAGACCCAGTACTTC
CSVDFYSSQETQYF
>few|16|NA|TRBV7-9|TRBJ2-5
TGTGCCAGCAGCTTAGGATTCGGAAGCCTCCAAGAGACCCAGTACTTC
CASSLGFGSLQETQYF
>NA|16|NA|TRBV3-1|TRBJ1-4
TGTGCCAGCAGCCAATCTGGGGGCTATTTAGACGAAAAACTGTTTTTT
CASSQSGGYLDEKLFF
>NA|18|NA|TRBV28|TRBJ2-4
TGTGCCAGCAGTTTCCAAAAGGGACAATGGGAAGCCAAAAACATTCAGTACTTC
CASSFQKGQWEAKNIQYF
>many|15|TRBD1|TRBV5-4|TRBJ2-7
TGTGCCAGCAGCTTGGCCCCGGGACAGGGTTACGAGCAGTACTTC
CASSLAPGQGYEQYF
>NA|15|TRBD1|TRBV7-2|TRBJ2-4
TGTGCCAGCAGCTCCACGGGACAGGGAGCCAACATTCAGTACTTC
CASSSTGQGANIQYF
>few|14|NA|TRBV12-3/TRBV12-4|TRBJ1-1
TGTGCCAGCAGTTTAGTGGCCGGGGGCACTGAAGCTTTCTTT
CASSLVAGGTEAFF
>NA|14|NA|TRBV6-2/TRBV6-3|TRBJ2-7
TGTGCCAGCAGACAGGACGGACCTTTCCACGAGCAGTACTTC
CASRQDGPFHEQYF
>NA|15|NA|TRBV19|TRBJ2-1
TGTGCCAGTACTCCGCGGGCGAGCTCCTACAATGAGCAGTTCTTC
CASTPRASSYNEQFF
>many|12|NA|TRBV5-1|TRBJ2-3
TGCGCCAGCAGCTTGAGCAGCGATACGCAGTATTTT
CASSLSSDTQYF
>NA|14|TRBD1|TRBV20-1|TRBJ1-3
TGCAGTGCTAGGAAGGTACAGGGGAAGGACACCATATATTTT
CSARKVQGKDTIYF
>NA|15|TRBD1|TRBV28|TRBJ1-5
TGTGCCAGCAGTCAGGGGACAGGGGGAATTCAGCCCCAGCATTTT
CASSQGTGGIQPQHF
>few|14|NA|TRBV27|TRBJ2-7
TGTGCCAGCAGTAGCGGGACAAGGGAATACGAGCAGTACTTC
CASSSGTREYEQYF
>few|15|NA|TRBV3-1|TRBJ2-6
TGTGCCAGCAGCATTGTGTTCTCTGGGGCCAACGTCCTGACTTTC
CASSIVFSGANVLTF
>once|21|TRBD2|TRBV28|TRBJ2-7
TGTGCCAGCAGTTTTTTCCACTTGAGACTAGCGGAGGTGGGTAGCTCCTACGAGCAGTACTTC
CASSFFHLRLAEVGSSYEQYF